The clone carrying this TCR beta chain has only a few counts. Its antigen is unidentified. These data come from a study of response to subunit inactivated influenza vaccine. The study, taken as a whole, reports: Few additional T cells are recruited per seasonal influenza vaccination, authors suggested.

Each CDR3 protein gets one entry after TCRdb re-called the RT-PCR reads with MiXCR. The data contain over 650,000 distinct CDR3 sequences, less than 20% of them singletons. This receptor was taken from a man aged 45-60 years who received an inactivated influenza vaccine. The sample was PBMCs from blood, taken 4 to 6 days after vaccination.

CDR3 coding DNA: TGTGCCACCAGCAGATCCAGGACAACCTTATACGAGCAGTACTTC. Its protein product is CATSRSRTTLYEQYF. This sequence joins TRBV15 and TRBJ2-7; a possible D gene is TRBD1 (5 bases). The CDR3 has 15 residues. Trimming removed 2 bases at V and 4 bases at J, with 15 bases between. From germline, CDR1 is LNHNV and CDR2 YYDKDF (reference sequence).